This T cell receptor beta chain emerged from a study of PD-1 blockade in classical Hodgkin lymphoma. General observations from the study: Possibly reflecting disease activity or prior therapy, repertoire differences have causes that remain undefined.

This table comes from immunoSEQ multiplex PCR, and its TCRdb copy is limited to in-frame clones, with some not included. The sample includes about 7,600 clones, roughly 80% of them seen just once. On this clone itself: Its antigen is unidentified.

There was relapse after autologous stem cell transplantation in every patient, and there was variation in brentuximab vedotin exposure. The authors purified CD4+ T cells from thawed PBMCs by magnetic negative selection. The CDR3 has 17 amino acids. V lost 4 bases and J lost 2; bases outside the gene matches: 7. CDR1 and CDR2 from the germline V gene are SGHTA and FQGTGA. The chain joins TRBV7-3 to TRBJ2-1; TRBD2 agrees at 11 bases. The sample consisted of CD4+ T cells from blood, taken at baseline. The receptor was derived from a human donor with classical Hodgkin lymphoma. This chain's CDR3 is CASSSAGGLAAYNEQFF. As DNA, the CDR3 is TGTGCCAGCAGCTCGGCGGGGGGACTAGCGGCCTACAATGAGCAGTTCTTC. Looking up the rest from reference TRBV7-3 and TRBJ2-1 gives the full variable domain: GAGVSQTPSNKVTEKGKYVELRCDPISGHTALYWYRQSLGQGPEFLIYFQGTGAADDSGLPNDRFFAVRPEGSVSTLKIQRTERGDSAVYLCASSSAGGLAAYNEQFFGPGTRLTVL.